This is a list of T cell receptor beta chains from one sample in a study of blood T cells in healthy people across ages. TCRdb redid the calling of the 5' RACE reads with MiXCR, one entry per CDR3 protein. The table shows about 1 million distinct CDR3 sequences, with 40% to 55% occurring only once. The material sequenced was blood. The receptors originated from a woman aged 55-75 years in good health. CDR3s include the opening cysteine and the closing phenylalanine or tryptophan. The order of the fields is V gene, J gene, clone size, D gene, CDR3 protein, CDR3 DNA. The D gene is left open where the match is weak. Clone size appears in some rows only: once, few, many, or a class for an expanded clone.

TRBV7-8	TRBJ2-1	-	TRBD2	CASSRFLAGGKYNEQFF	TGTGCCAGCAGCAGATTTTTAGCGGGAGGAAAATACAATGAGCAGTTCTTC
TRBV18	TRBJ2-4	-	-	CASSPKSLGNIQYF	TGTGCCAGCTCACCAAAGTCATTGGGGAACATTCAGTACTTC
TRBV12-3/TRBV12-4	TRBJ2-5	-	-	CASRPAGLQETQYF	TGTGCCAGCAGGCCCGCAGGGCTCCAAGAGACCCAGTACTTC
TRBV6-5	TRBJ2-1	-	-	CASSRSGSEDEQFF	TGTGCCAGCAGTCGCTCGGGAAGCGAGGATGAGCAGTTCTTC
TRBV7-8	TRBJ2-3	-	TRBD2	CASSLRTSGSRDAQYF	TGTGCCAGCAGCCTCCGGACTAGCGGGAGTAGGGATGCGCAGTATTTT
TRBV29-1	TRBJ2-1	once	TRBD2	CSISTSGAYNEQFF	TGCAGCATCTCGACCAGCGGGGCCTACAATGAGCAGTTCTTC
TRBV29-1	TRBJ1-5	few	TRBD1	CSVVTGTGSNQPQHF	TGCAGCGTTGTGACCGGGACAGGTAGCAATCAGCCCCAGCATTTT
TRBV6-1	TRBJ1-6	-	-	CASSERRRESPLHF	TGTGCCAGCAGTGAAAGGAGGAGGGAGTCACCCCTCCACTTT
TRBV12-3/TRBV12-4	TRBJ2-7	-	TRBD1	CASSLAWGQGAHEQYF	TGTGCCAGCAGTTTAGCTTGGGGACAGGGGGCCCACGAGCAGTACTTC
TRBV28	TRBJ2-5	few	TRBD1	CASSSQGTATVTQETQYF	TGTGCCAGCAGTTCACAGGGGACCGCCACGGTCACCCAAGAGACCCAGTACTTC
TRBV12-3/TRBV12-4	TRBJ2-5	many	TRBD2	CASTLAGDSQETQYF	TGTGCCAGCACTCTAGCGGGAGATTCCCAAGAGACCCAGTACTTC
TRBV15	TRBJ2-3	-	-	CATSRAVGDTQYF	TGTGCCACCAGCAGAGCGGTGGGAGATACGCAGTATTTT
TRBV4-1	TRBJ2-2	-	TRBD1	CASRSGTGGAVGGELFF	TGCGCCAGCAGGTCCGGGACAGGGGGCGCAGTTGGCGGGGAGCTGTTTTTT
TRBV3-1	TRBJ2-1	few	TRBD2	CASSNGRTSGRNEQFF	TGTGCCAGCAGTAATGGGAGGACTAGCGGGAGAAATGAGCAGTTCTTC
TRBV28	TRBJ1-2	-	-	CAGSPGTSFYGYTF	TGTGCCGGCAGTCCCGGGACAAGTTTTTATGGCTACACCTTC
TRBV27	TRBJ2-7	few	-	CASSRAPDYEQYF	TGTGCCAGCAGTCGGGCCCCCGACTACGAGCAGTACTTC
TRBV27	TRBJ2-5	few	TRBD1	CASTMDRLQETQYF	TGTGCCAGCACAATGGACAGGCTCCAAGAGACCCAGTACTTC
TRBV7-6	TRBJ2-7	-	TRBD2	CASSPGTSGRDYEQYF	TGTGCCAGCAGCCCTGGGACTAGCGGGAGAGATTACGAGCAGTACTTC